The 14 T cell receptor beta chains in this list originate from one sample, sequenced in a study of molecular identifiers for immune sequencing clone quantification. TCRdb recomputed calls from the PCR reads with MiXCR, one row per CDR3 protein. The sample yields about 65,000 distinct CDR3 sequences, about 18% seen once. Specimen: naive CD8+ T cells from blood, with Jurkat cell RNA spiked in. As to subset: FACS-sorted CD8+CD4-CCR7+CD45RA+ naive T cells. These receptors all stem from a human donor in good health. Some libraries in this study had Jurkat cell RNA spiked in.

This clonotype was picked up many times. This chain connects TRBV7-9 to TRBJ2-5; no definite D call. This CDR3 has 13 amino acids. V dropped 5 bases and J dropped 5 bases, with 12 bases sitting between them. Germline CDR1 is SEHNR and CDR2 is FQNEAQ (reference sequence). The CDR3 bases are TGTGCCAGCAGCCCAGATGATTGGGAGACCCAGTACTTC. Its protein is CASSPDDWETQYF.

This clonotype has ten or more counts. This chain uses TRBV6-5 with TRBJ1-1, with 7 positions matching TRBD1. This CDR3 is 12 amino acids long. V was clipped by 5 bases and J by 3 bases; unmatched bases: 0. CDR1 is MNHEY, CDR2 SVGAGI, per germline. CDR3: CASSQGDTEAFF. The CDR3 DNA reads TGTGCCAGCAGTCAGGGGGACACTGAAGCTTTCTTT.

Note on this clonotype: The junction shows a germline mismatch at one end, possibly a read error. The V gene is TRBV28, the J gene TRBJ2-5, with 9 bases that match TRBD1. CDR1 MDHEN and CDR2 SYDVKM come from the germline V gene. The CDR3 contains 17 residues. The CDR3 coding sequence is TGTGCCAGCGGTTTATCCTTGGGACAGGGAAACCAAGAGACCCAGTACTTC. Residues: CASGLSLGQGNQETQYF. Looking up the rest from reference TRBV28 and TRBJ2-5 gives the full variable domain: DVKVTQSSRYLVKRTGEKVFLECVQDMDHENMFWYRQDPGLGLRLIYFSYDVKMKEKGDIPEGYSVSREKKERFSLILESASTNQTSMYLCASGLSLGQGNQETQYFGPGTRLLVL.

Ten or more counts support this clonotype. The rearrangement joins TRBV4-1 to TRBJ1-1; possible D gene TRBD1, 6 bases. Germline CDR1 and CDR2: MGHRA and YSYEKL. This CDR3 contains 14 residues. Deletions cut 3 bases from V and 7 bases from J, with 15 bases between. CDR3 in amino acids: CASSQATGIHEAFF. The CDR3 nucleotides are TGCGCCAGCAGCCAGGCTACAGGGATACATGAAGCTTTCTTT.

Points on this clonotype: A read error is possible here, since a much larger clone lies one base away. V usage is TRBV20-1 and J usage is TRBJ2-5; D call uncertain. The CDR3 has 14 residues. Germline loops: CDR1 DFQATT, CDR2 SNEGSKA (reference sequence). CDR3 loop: CSARGFDWQETQCF. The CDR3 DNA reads TGCAGTGCTAGGGGATTTGACTGGCAAGAGACCCAGTGCTTC.

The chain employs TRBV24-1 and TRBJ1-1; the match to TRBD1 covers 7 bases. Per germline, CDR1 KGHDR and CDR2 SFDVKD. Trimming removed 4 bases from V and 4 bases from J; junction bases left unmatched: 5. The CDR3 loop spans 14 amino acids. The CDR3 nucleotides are TGTGCCACCAGTGACAGACAGGGAGGCACTGAAGCTTTCTTT. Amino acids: CATSDRQGGTEAFF.

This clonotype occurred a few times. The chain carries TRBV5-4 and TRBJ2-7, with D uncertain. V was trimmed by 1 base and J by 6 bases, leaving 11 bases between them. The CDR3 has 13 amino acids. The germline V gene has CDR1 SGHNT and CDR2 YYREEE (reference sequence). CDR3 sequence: CASSLRLEVEQYF. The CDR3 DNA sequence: TGTGCCAGCAGCTTGCGGTTGGAAGTCGAGCAGTACTTC. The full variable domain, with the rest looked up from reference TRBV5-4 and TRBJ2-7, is ETGVTQSPTHLIKTRGQQVTLRCSSQSGHNTVSWYQQALGQGPQFIFQYYREEENGRGNFPPRFSGLQFPNYSSELNVNALELDDSALYLCASSLRLEVEQYFGPGTRLTVT.

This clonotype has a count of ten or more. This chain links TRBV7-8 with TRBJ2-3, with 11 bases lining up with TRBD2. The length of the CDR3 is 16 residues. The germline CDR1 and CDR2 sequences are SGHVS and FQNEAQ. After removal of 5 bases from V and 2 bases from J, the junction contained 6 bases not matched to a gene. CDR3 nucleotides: TGTGCCAGCAGCCCGGGACTAGCGGACTACACAGATACGCAGTATTTT. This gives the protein CASSPGLADYTDTQYF.

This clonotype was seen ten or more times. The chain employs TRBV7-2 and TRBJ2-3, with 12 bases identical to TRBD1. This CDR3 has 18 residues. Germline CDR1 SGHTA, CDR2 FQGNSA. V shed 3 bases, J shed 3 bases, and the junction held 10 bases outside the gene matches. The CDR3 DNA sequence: TGTGCCAGCAGCTTGTTGGGACAGGGGGCGCGGTGGACAGATACGCAGTATTTT. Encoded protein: CASSLLGQGARWTDTQYF.

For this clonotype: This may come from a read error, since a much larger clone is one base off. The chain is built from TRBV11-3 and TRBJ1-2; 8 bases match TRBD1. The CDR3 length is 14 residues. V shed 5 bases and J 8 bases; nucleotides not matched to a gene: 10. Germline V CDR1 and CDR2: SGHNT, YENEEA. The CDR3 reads CASSPADREYGYTF. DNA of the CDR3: TGTGCCAGCAGCCCGGCGGACAGGGAATACGGCTACACCTTC.

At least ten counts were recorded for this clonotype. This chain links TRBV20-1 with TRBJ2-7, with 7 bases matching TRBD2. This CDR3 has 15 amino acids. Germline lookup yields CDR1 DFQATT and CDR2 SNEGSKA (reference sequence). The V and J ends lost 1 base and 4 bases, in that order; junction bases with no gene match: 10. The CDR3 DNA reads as TGCAGTGCTAGAGGCGGGGAGGGGCCCTGGTACGAGCAGTACTTC. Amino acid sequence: CSARGGEGPWYEQYF.

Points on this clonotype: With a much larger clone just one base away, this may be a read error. CDR3 in DNA: TGCAGCGCGAAGTCCCCAGCGGATTACAATGAGCGGTTCTTC. It encodes CSAKSPADYNERFF. This rearrangement joins TRBV29-1 to TRBJ2-1, with D tentatively TRBD2 (5 bases). CDR3 length: 14 amino acids. Germline CDR1 reads SQVTM; CDR2 reads ANQGSEA.

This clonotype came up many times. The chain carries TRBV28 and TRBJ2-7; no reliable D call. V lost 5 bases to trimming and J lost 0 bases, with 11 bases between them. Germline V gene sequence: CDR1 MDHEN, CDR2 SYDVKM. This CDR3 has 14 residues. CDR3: CASSAHFNSYEQYF. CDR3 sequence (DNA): TGTGCCAGCAGTGCCCACTTCAACTCCTACGAGCAGTACTTC.

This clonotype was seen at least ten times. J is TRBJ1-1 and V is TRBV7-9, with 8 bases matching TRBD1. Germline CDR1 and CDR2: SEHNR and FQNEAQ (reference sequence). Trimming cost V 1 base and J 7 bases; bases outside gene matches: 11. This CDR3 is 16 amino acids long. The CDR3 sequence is CASSLVSPGGPFEAFF. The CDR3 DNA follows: TGTGCCAGCAGCTTAGTGTCCCCAGGGGGCCCGTTTGAAGCTTTCTTT.